This T cell receptor (beta chain) emerged from a study of T cell responses to AZD1222 COVID-19 vaccine. There are a few counts of this clone. Clones were read by immunoSEQ multiplex PCR, and TCRdb kept only the in-frame ones, dropping some. Of about 130,000 clones detected, approximately 83% appear once; the ten largest clones hold about 8%. V gave up 0 bases and J gave up 5 bases, with 6 bases separating them. Germline CDR1 reads SGDLS; CDR2 reads YYNGEE. This CDR3 is built from 14 residues. The source of this sequence is an adult in good health. The sample here was peripheral blood, taken on day 0 of AZD1222 vaccination. The V call is TRBV9, the J call TRBJ1-6; D gene uncertain. The CDR3 protein is CASSVGRDNSPLHF. The CDR3 DNA follows: TGTGCCAGCAGCGTAGGACGGGATAATTCACCCCTCCACTTT.